The rows below give T cell receptor beta chains drawn from one sample of a study of blood T cell repertoires in COVID-19. Profiling relied on immunoSEQ multiplex PCR, and the TCRdb table lists in-frame clones only, not all of them. The table shows 390,000 or so clones, with 86% occurring only once. Sequencing was carried out using peripheral blood. Every receptor here comes from a woman in her 30s with active or convalescent COVID-19. Each CDR3 is given with its conserved first and last residue. Each record gives: CDR3 DNA, CDR3 protein, V gene, clone size, J gene, D gene. The D gene is left open where the match is weak. For some rows the clone size is stated as once, few or many, or as a class when expanded; others skip it.

CDR3 DNA: TGTGCCAGTAGTATTGCCAGCGGGGAAAAACTGTTTTTT; CDR3 protein: CASSIASGEKLFF; V gene: TRBV19; clone size: NA; J gene: TRBJ1-4; D gene: NA
CDR3 DNA: TGTGCCAGCAGACGTCGGACAGCTTTCTATGGCTACACCTTC; CDR3 protein: CASRRRTAFYGYTF; V gene: TRBV28; clone size: NA; J gene: TRBJ1-2; D gene: NA
CDR3 DNA: TGTGCCAGCAGTGAATTCCTAGCAGTGGGCAATGAGCAGTTCTTC; CDR3 protein: CASSEFLAVGNEQFF; V gene: TRBV2; clone size: NA; J gene: TRBJ2-1; D gene: NA
CDR3 DNA: TGTGCCAGCAGTGACTTCCCCAGACTAGCCAGAAAGCTCCTCGAGCAGTACTTC; CDR3 protein: CASSDFPRLARKLLEQYF; V gene: TRBV6-4; clone size: NA; J gene: TRBJ2-7; D gene: TRBD2
CDR3 DNA: TGTGCCTGGAGTGGAGACAGCAATGAGCAGTTCTTC; CDR3 protein: CAWSGDSNEQFF; V gene: TRBV30; clone size: NA; J gene: TRBJ2-1; D gene: NA
CDR3 DNA: TGTGCCAGCACTACTCTACTAGACTATGGCTACACCTTC; CDR3 protein: CASTTLLDYGYTF; V gene: TRBV6-5; clone size: NA; J gene: TRBJ1-2; D gene: NA
CDR3 DNA: TGTGCCAGCTCACCACTGGGCCTCCAGGGCGAGCAGTACTTC; CDR3 protein: CASSPLGLQGEQYF; V gene: TRBV18; clone size: NA; J gene: TRBJ2-7; D gene: NA
CDR3 DNA: TGTGCCAGCAGCCTAGACAGTTACAATGAGCAGTTCTTC; CDR3 protein: CASSLDSYNEQFF; V gene: TRBV5-5; clone size: NA; J gene: TRBJ2-1; D gene: NA
CDR3 DNA: TGTGCCAGCAGCGTAGGTCTTTATGGCTACACCTTC; CDR3 protein: CASSVGLYGYTF; V gene: TRBV9; clone size: few; J gene: TRBJ1-2; D gene: NA
CDR3 DNA: TGTGCCAGCAGCCAAGGTTGGGCAGGAGCTTTCTTT; CDR3 protein: CASSQGWAGAFF; V gene: TRBV3-1/TRBV3-2; clone size: NA; J gene: TRBJ1-1; D gene: NA
CDR3 DNA: TGTGCCAGCAGTGAAGCAGGGGGTGATAATTCACCCCTCCACTTT; CDR3 protein: CASSEAGGDNSPLHF; V gene: TRBV6-1; clone size: NA; J gene: TRBJ1-6; D gene: NA
CDR3 DNA: TGTGCCAGCAGCCCTCGGACTACCAATGAGCAGTTCTTC; CDR3 protein: CASSPRTTNEQFF; V gene: TRBV3-1/TRBV3-2; clone size: NA; J gene: TRBJ2-1; D gene: NA
CDR3 DNA: TGCGCCAGTAATACCGGGGCAGGGGGAAACTATGGCTACACCTTC; CDR3 protein: CASNTGAGGNYGYTF; V gene: TRBV5-1; clone size: NA; J gene: TRBJ1-2; D gene: TRBD1
CDR3 DNA: TGCGCCAGCAGCTTCCAAGGACAGGGGTCGGTGAACACTGAAGCTTTCTTT; CDR3 protein: CASSFQGQGSVNTEAFF; V gene: TRBV5-1; clone size: NA; J gene: TRBJ1-1; D gene: TRBD1
CDR3 DNA: TGCGCCAGCAGTAATTTGAACACCGGGGAGCTGTTTTTT; CDR3 protein: CASSNLNTGELFF; V gene: TRBV5-1; clone size: NA; J gene: TRBJ2-2; D gene: NA
CDR3 DNA: TGTGCCAGCAGCCCCCCGCGGGCGGAAGGGTATGGGACCCAGTACTTC; CDR3 protein: CASSPPRAEGYGTQYF; V gene: TRBV13; clone size: NA; J gene: TRBJ2-5; D gene: NA
CDR3 DNA: TGCGCCAGCAGCCACCGGGACAGGGTTCCAGGCTATGGCTACACCTTC; CDR3 protein: CASSHRDRVPGYGYTF; V gene: TRBV4-1; clone size: once; J gene: TRBJ1-2; D gene: TRBD1
CDR3 DNA: TGTGCCAGCGCAACAGGGTCCAATCAGCCCCAGCATTTT; CDR3 protein: CASATGSNQPQHF; V gene: TRBV5-8; clone size: NA; J gene: TRBJ1-5; D gene: NA
CDR3 DNA: TGCGCCAGCAGCCAACGGGACAGTACCTACGAGCAGTACTTC; CDR3 protein: CASSQRDSTYEQYF; V gene: TRBV4-1; clone size: NA; J gene: TRBJ2-7; D gene: TRBD1
CDR3 DNA: TGTGCCAGCAAGCTAGCGGGAGAAGATACGCAGTATTTT; CDR3 protein: CASKLAGEDTQYF; V gene: TRBV13; clone size: NA; J gene: TRBJ2-3; D gene: TRBD2
CDR3 DNA: TGTGCCAGCAGCTTACTCAATGGAGGTACTGAAGCTTTCTTT; CDR3 protein: CASSLLNGGTEAFF; V gene: TRBV7-2; clone size: NA; J gene: TRBJ1-1; D gene: NA
CDR3 DNA: TGTGCCAGTAGTATATCCGGCGGGAGGGCCTCCTACGAGCAGTACTTC; CDR3 protein: CASSISGGRASYEQYF; V gene: TRBV19; clone size: NA; J gene: TRBJ2-7; D gene: TRBD2
CDR3 DNA: TGCAGTGCTAGTGCCGGGACTAGCTTAGGGGATGAGCAGTTCTTC; CDR3 protein: CSASAGTSLGDEQFF; V gene: TRBV20-1; clone size: NA; J gene: TRBJ2-1; D gene: TRBD2
CDR3 DNA: TGTGCCAGCAGTCCCGGGACTAGCGAGTACAATGAGCAGTTCTTC; CDR3 protein: CASSPGTSEYNEQFF; V gene: TRBV6-4; clone size: few; J gene: TRBJ2-1; D gene: TRBD2
CDR3 DNA: TGTGCCAGCAGCTTAACAGGGGAACGCTCACCCCTCCACTTT; CDR3 protein: CASSLTGERSPLHF; V gene: TRBV7-9; clone size: few; J gene: TRBJ1-6; D gene: TRBD1
CDR3 DNA: TGCGCCAGCAGCTTACAGGGGAGCACCGGGGAGCTGTTTTTT; CDR3 protein: CASSLQGSTGELFF; V gene: TRBV5-1; clone size: NA; J gene: TRBJ2-2; D gene: TRBD1
CDR3 DNA: TGTGCCAGCAGCATAACAGGGGGAATAAATTCACCCCTCCACTTT; CDR3 protein: CASSITGGINSPLHF; V gene: TRBV7-2; clone size: NA; J gene: TRBJ1-6; D gene: TRBD1
CDR3 DNA: TGCGCCAGCAGCTCGGGGGGGCCCGGTACAGATACGCAGTATTTT; CDR3 protein: CASSSGGPGTDTQYF; V gene: TRBV5-1; clone size: NA; J gene: TRBJ2-3; D gene: TRBD2
CDR3 DNA: TGTGCCAGCAGTCCCAGTAACTATGGCTACACCTTC; CDR3 protein: CASSPSNYGYTF; V gene: TRBV12-3/TRBV12-4; clone size: NA; J gene: TRBJ1-2; D gene: NA
CDR3 DNA: TGTGCCAGCAGCATAAAGCGGGAGGGCAGGGCAGATACGCAGTATTTT; CDR3 protein: CASSIKREGRADTQYF; V gene: TRBV21-1; clone size: once; J gene: TRBJ2-3; D gene: NA
CDR3 DNA: TGTGCCAGCAGCTTAGGTGTTAGCGGGAGGTTCTACGAGCAGTACTTC; CDR3 protein: CASSLGVSGRFYEQYF; V gene: TRBV7-2; clone size: NA; J gene: TRBJ2-7; D gene: TRBD2
CDR3 DNA: TGTGCCAGCAGCCCGACTCCCAGGGGTAACACTGAAGCTTTCTTT; CDR3 protein: CASSPTPRGNTEAFF; V gene: TRBV3-1/TRBV3-2; clone size: NA; J gene: TRBJ1-1; D gene: NA
CDR3 DNA: TGTGCCAGCAGTCGAGACAGCCTCTATGGCTACACCTTC; CDR3 protein: CASSRDSLYGYTF; V gene: TRBV5-4; clone size: NA; J gene: TRBJ1-2; D gene: NA
CDR3 DNA: TGTGCCAGCAGTGACAGCGGGAGTACAGATACGCAGTATTTT; CDR3 protein: CASSDSGSTDTQYF; V gene: TRBV6-4; clone size: NA; J gene: TRBJ2-3; D gene: TRBD2
CDR3 DNA: TGTGCCAGCAGTTACTCGACAAATGAGCAGTTCTTC; CDR3 protein: CASSYSTNEQFF; V gene: TRBV6-6; clone size: NA; J gene: TRBJ2-1; D gene: NA
CDR3 DNA: TGCGCCAGCAGCTTTGGCGGGAGGGACCACAATGAGCAGTTCTTC; CDR3 protein: CASSFGGRDHNEQFF; V gene: TRBV5-1; clone size: NA; J gene: TRBJ2-1; D gene: TRBD2
CDR3 DNA: TGTGCCAGCAGTGATAAGCTAGGTGGAGCAGATACGCAGTATTTT; CDR3 protein: CASSDKLGGADTQYF; V gene: TRBV6-4; clone size: many; J gene: TRBJ2-3; D gene: NA
CDR3 DNA: TGTGCCAGCAGCGAATTAAGGACAGGGGGAATCGGCGATGGCTACACCTTC; CDR3 protein: CASSELRTGGIGDGYTF; V gene: TRBV6-1; clone size: once; J gene: TRBJ1-2; D gene: TRBD1
CDR3 DNA: TGTGCCAGCAGCCAAGATCGATCGGGGACTGAAGCTTTCTTT; CDR3 protein: CASSQDRSGTEAFF; V gene: TRBV14; clone size: NA; J gene: TRBJ1-1; D gene: NA
CDR3 DNA: TGTGCCAGTAGTATACTAGCGGGGATAGAGACCCAGTACTTC; CDR3 protein: CASSILAGIETQYF; V gene: TRBV19; clone size: NA; J gene: TRBJ2-5; D gene: TRBD2
CDR3 DNA: TGCGCCAGCAGCTTGTTGGGAGCCTCCAACAATGAGCAGTTCTTC; CDR3 protein: CASSLLGASNNEQFF; V gene: TRBV5-1; clone size: once; J gene: TRBJ2-1; D gene: NA
CDR3 DNA: TGTGCCAGCAGCTTAGAGGGCGGGTGGTTCAATGAGCAGTTCTTC; CDR3 protein: CASSLEGGWFNEQFF; V gene: TRBV11-2; clone size: NA; J gene: TRBJ2-1; D gene: NA
CDR3 DNA: TGTGCCAGCAGTGAACAGGGGGCAACCTTAACTGAAGCTTTCTTT; CDR3 protein: CASSEQGATLTEAFF; V gene: TRBV2; clone size: NA; J gene: TRBJ1-1; D gene: TRBD1
CDR3 DNA: TGCGCCAGCAGCCTACAACAGGGGCCAGGGTATGGCTACACCTTC; CDR3 protein: CASSLQQGPGYGYTF; V gene: TRBV4-1; clone size: NA; J gene: TRBJ1-2; D gene: TRBD1
CDR3 DNA: TGTGCCAGTAGTATAGAGGGCAGTTTGAACACTGAAGCTTTCTTT; CDR3 protein: CASSIEGSLNTEAFF; V gene: TRBV19; clone size: NA; J gene: TRBJ1-1; D gene: NA
CDR3 DNA: TGCAGCGCGGACAGGGAAGGGGCAGATACGCAGTATTTT; CDR3 protein: CSADREGADTQYF; V gene: TRBV29-1; clone size: NA; J gene: TRBJ2-3; D gene: TRBD1
CDR3 DNA: TGTGCCAGCAGCCTCGACAGGGCTAACTATGGCTACACCTTC; CDR3 protein: CASSLDRANYGYTF; V gene: TRBV27; clone size: NA; J gene: TRBJ1-2; D gene: TRBD1
CDR3 DNA: TGTGCCAGCACCCCATTACAGGGTACGGGCAATCAGCCCCAGCATTTT; CDR3 protein: CASTPLQGTGNQPQHF; V gene: TRBV2; clone size: NA; J gene: TRBJ1-5; D gene: NA
CDR3 DNA: TGTGCTAGTAGTATAGTCCGAGCGGGAGATAAGAATGAGCAGTTCTTC; CDR3 protein: CASSIVRAGDKNEQFF; V gene: TRBV19; clone size: NA; J gene: TRBJ2-1; D gene: TRBD2
CDR3 DNA: TGTGCCAGTAGTATTATTTCACCCACAGCAACAACTAATGAAAAACTGTTTTTT; CDR3 protein: CASSIISPTATTNEKLFF; V gene: TRBV19; clone size: few; J gene: TRBJ1-4; D gene: NA
CDR3 DNA: TGTGCCAGCAGATTTTACGTAGCTAATGAGCAGTTCTTC; CDR3 protein: CASRFYVANEQFF; V gene: TRBV5-8; clone size: once; J gene: TRBJ2-1; D gene: NA
CDR3 DNA: TGCGCCAGCAGCCAAGGAGGCGCCTTCAATCAGCCCCAGCATTTT; CDR3 protein: CASSQGGAFNQPQHF; V gene: TRBV4-1; clone size: NA; J gene: TRBJ1-5; D gene: NA
CDR3 DNA: TGTGCCAGCAGCCCTTCGGTGGTTTCTGGCACTGAAGCTTTCTTT; CDR3 protein: CASSPSVVSGTEAFF; V gene: TRBV7-8; clone size: NA; J gene: TRBJ1-1; D gene: NA
CDR3 DNA: TGTGCCAGCAGCTTAGGCGGCGGGATCGTGGGTGAAAAACTGTTTTTT; CDR3 protein: CASSLGGGIVGEKLFF; V gene: TRBV7-2; clone size: NA; J gene: TRBJ1-4; D gene: NA